This is a list of T cell receptor beta chains from one sample in a study of T cells in Graves' hyperthyroidism and ophthalmopathy. TCRdb redid the calling of the multiplex PCR reads with MiXCR, one entry per CDR3 protein. The repertoire includes hundreds of thousands of distinct CDR3 sequences, 15% to 20% of them detected once, and about 45% sits in the top ten. The material sequenced was blood. The receptors were sampled from a man aged 35-49 years with Graves' ophthalmopathy. CDR3s include the opening cysteine and the closing phenylalanine or tryptophan. Each record gives: D gene, V gene, J gene, clone size, CDR3 protein, CDR3 DNA. D genes are given only for firm matches. Only part of the rows carry a size: once, few, many, or a class if the clone is expanded.

D: NA
V: TRBV20-1
J: TRBJ2-5
size: few
CDR3: CSAAAGGAGETQYF
DNA: TGCAGTGCCGCGGCAGGAGGGGCGGGTGAGACCCAGTACTTC

D: TRBD2
V: TRBV20-1
J: TRBJ2-2
size: NA
CDR3: CSARDPSGANTGELFF
DNA: TGCAGTGCTAGAGATCCTAGCGGGGCGAACACCGGGGAGCTGTTTTTT

D: NA
V: TRBV11-2
J: TRBJ2-3
size: many
CDR3: CASSSGPGTQYF
DNA: TGTGCCAGCAGCTCTGGACCAGGTACGCAGTATTTT

D: NA
V: TRBV6-1
J: TRBJ1-5
size: few
CDR3: CASSRGQYSNQPQHF
DNA: TGTGCCAGCAGCCGCGGACAGTATAGCAATCAGCCCCAGCATTTT

D: TRBD1
V: TRBV2
J: TRBJ1-5
size: many
CDR3: CASKDRDRGLGQPQHF
DNA: TGTGCCAGCAAGGACAGGGACAGGGGGCTAGGGCAGCCCCAGCATTTT

D: TRBD1
V: TRBV20-1
J: TRBJ1-2
size: few
CDR3: CSATGTGGYYGYTF
DNA: TGCAGTGCAACCGGGACAGGGGGCTATTATGGCTACACCTTC

D: NA
V: TRBV7-2
J: TRBJ1-1
size: few
CDR3: CASSLGEVGAFF
DNA: TGTGCCAGCAGCTTAGGGGAGGTGGGGGCTTTCTTT

D: NA
V: TRBV7-3
J: TRBJ1-1
size: few
CDR3: CASSFAYGAKEAFF
DNA: TGTGCCAGCAGCTTCGCCTACGGGGCGAAGGAAGCTTTCTTT

D: NA
V: TRBV2
J: TRBJ2-3
size: few
CDR3: CASSEGGRSTDTQYF
DNA: TGTGCCAGCAGTGAAGGGGGGCGAAGCACAGATACGCAGTATTTT

D: NA
V: TRBV7-3
J: TRBJ2-7
size: few
CDR3: CASSADPTYEQYF
DNA: TGTGCCAGCAGCGCCGACCCTACCTACGAGCAGTACTTC

D: NA
V: TRBV6-5
J: TRBJ2-7
size: few
CDR3: CASSYSRFYEQYF
DNA: TGTGCCAGCAGTTACTCTCGCTTCTACGAGCAGTACTTC

D: NA
V: TRBV7-9
J: TRBJ2-2
size: many
CDR3: CASSSFPGELFF
DNA: TGTGCCAGCAGCTCGTTCCCCGGGGAGCTGTTTTTT

D: NA
V: TRBV2
J: TRBJ1-2
size: many
CDR3: CASSASLSGYGYTF
DNA: TGTGCCAGCAGTGCCAGCCTCTCTGGCTATGGCTACACCTTC

D: NA
V: TRBV28
J: TRBJ1-2
size: many
CDR3: CASSRSSERWYGYTF
DNA: TGTGCCAGCAGCCGATCCAGTGAGCGGTGGTATGGCTACACCTTC

D: NA
V: TRBV3-1
J: TRBJ2-7
size: NA
CDR3: CASSQDRTEQYF
DNA: TGTGCCAGCAGCCAAGATCGAACCGAGCAGTACTTC

D: NA
V: TRBV25-1
J: TRBJ2-2
size: NA
CDR3: CASRGLWGAGELFF
DNA: TGTGCCAGCAGGGGGTTGTGGGGGGCCGGGGAGCTGTTTTTT

D: NA
V: TRBV4-2
J: TRBJ1-2
size: few
CDR3: CASSQDAAGYGYTF
DNA: TGTGCCAGCAGCCAAGACGCGGCGGGTTATGGCTACACCTTC

D: TRBD1
V: TRBV28
J: TRBJ2-7
size: many
CDR3: CASSGTAQAYEQYF
DNA: TGTGCCAGCAGTGGGACAGCCCAAGCCTACGAGCAGTACTTC

D: NA
V: TRBV29-1
J: TRBJ1-1
size: NA
CDR3: CSAPSKGEAFF
DNA: TGCAGCGCCCCAAGTAAAGGAGAAGCTTTCTTT

D: TRBD2
V: TRBV7-4
J: TRBJ2-3
size: NA
CDR3: CASSLVGLGREAVGDTQYF
DNA: TGTGCCAGCAGCTTAGTGGGATTAGGGCGGGAGGCGGTGGGAGATACGCAGTATTTT